This entry concerns a single T cell receptor (beta chain). One end of the junction varies from germline; a read error may be responsible. This CDR3 spans 15 amino acids. Germline-derived CDR1 and CDR2 are MNHGY and SAAAGT. The data stem from a study of preoperative IRX-2 immunotherapy in early breast cancer. Measured with immunoSEQ multiplex PCR; TCRdb has only the in-frame clones, and not every one. This table holds some 30,000 clones, about 90% found once. Treatment defined: preoperative locoregional IRX-2 cytokine immunotherapy. Sequenced material: tumor tissue, taken after IRX-2 immunotherapy. The clonotype originates from a human donor with breast cancer. The V and J genes are TRBV6-8 and TRBJ1-1; D perhaps matches TRBD1 (6 bases). The CDR3 sequence: CASSDSGGLNTEAFF. The CDR3 DNA is TGTGCCAGCAGTGACTCGGGGGGGCTGAACACTGAAGCTTTCTTT.